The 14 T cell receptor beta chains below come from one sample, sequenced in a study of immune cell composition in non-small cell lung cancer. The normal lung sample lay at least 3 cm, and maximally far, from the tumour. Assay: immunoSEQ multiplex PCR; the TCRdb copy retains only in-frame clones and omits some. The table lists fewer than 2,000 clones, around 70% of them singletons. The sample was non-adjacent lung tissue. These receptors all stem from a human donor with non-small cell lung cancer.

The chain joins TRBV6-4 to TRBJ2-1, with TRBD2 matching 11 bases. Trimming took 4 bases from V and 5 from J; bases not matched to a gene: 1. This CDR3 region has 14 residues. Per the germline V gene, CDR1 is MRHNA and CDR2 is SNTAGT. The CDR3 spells CASSGLAGNNEQFF. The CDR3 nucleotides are TGTGCCAGCAGTGGACTAGCGGGGAACAATGAGCAGTTCTTC.

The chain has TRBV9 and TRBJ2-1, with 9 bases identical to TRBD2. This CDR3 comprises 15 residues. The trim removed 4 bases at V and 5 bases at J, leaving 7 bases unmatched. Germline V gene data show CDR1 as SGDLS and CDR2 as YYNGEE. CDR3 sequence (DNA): TGTGCCAGCAGCCCCCGGACTAGCGTAAACAATGAGCAGTTCTTC. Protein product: CASSPRTSVNNEQFF.

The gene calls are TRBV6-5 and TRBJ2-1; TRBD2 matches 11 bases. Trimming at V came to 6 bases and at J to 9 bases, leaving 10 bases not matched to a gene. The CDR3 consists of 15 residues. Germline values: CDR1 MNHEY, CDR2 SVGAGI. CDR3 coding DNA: TGTGCCAGCAGCCCACTAGCGGGAGTAGGGGTTGAGCAGTTCTTC. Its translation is CASSPLAGVGVEQFF.

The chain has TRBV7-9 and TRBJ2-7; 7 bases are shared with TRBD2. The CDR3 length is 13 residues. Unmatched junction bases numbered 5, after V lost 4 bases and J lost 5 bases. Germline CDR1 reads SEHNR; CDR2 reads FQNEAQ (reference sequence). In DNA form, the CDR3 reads TGTGCCAGCAGCTCCACTAGCGCCGACGAGCAGTACTTC. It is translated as CASSSTSADEQYF.

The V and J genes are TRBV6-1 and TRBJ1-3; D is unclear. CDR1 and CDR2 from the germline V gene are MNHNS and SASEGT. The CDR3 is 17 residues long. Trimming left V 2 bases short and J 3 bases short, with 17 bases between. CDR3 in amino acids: CASSESHRRNFGNTIYF. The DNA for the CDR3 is TGTGCCAGCAGTGAATCTCACAGAAGAAATTTTGGAAACACCATATATTTT.

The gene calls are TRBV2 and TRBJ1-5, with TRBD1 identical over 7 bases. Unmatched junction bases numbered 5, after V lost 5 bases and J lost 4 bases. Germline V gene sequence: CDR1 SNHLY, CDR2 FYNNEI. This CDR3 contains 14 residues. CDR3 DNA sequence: TGTGCCAGCAGTTCTCAACAGGGGAATCAGCCCCAGCATTTT. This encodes CASSSQQGNQPQHF.

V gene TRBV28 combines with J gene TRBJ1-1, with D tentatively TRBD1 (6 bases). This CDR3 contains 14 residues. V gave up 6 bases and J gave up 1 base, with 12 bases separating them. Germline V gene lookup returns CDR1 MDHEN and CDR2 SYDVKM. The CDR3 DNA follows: TGTGCCAGCAGGTCTCAACAGGGGAACACTGAAGCTTTCTTT. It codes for CASRSQQGNTEAFF.

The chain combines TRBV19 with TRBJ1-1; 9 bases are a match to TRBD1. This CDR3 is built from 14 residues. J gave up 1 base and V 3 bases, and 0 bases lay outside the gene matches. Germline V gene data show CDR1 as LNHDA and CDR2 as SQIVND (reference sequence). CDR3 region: CASSMGQGNTEAFF. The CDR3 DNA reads TGTGCCAGTAGTATGGGACAGGGGAACACTGAAGCTTTCTTT.

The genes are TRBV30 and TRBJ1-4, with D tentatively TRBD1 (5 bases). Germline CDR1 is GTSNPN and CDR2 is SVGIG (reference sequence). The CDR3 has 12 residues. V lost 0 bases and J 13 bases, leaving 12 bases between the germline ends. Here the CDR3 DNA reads TGTGCCTGGAGTGTAGGTGGGACTCGACTGTTTTTT. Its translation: CAWSVGGTRLFF.

CDR3 loop: CASSLSGTRIRDSGYTF. DNA of the CDR3: TGTGCCAGCAGCCTATCCGGGACACGGATACGAGATAGCGGCTACACCTTC. The chain links TRBV14 to TRBJ1-2; D is perhaps TRBD1 (6 bases). Germline values: CDR1 SGHDN, CDR2 FVKESK. The CDR3 consists of 17 residues. V dropped 4 bases and J dropped 8 bases, with 26 bases sitting between them.

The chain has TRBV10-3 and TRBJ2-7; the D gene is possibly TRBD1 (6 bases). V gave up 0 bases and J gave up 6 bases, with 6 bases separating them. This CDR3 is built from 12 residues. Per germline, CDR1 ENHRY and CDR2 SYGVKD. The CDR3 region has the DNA TGTGCCATCAGTGAGTCGACAGGCGAGCAGTACTTC. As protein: CAISESTGEQYF.

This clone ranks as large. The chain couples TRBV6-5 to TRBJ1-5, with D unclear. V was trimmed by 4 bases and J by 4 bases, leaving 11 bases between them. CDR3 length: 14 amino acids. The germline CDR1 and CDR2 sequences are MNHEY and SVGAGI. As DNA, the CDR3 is TGTGCCAGCAGTTCCCACCCTATTAATCAGCCCCAGCATTTT. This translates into CASSSHPINQPQHF.

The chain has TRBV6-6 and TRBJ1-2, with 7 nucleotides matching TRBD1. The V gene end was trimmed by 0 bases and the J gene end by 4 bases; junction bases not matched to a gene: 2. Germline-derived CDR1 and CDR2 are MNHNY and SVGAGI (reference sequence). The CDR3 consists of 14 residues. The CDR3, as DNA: TGTGCCAGCAGTTACTCCCAGGGGGGCTATGGCTACACCTTC. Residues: CASSYSQGGYGYTF.

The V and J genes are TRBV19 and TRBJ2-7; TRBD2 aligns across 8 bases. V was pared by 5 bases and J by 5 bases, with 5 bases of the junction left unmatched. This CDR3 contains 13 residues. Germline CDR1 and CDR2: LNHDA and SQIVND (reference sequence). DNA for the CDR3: TGTGCCAGTAGTTTTGCGGGAGGCCACGAGCAGTACTTC. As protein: CASSFAGGHEQYF.